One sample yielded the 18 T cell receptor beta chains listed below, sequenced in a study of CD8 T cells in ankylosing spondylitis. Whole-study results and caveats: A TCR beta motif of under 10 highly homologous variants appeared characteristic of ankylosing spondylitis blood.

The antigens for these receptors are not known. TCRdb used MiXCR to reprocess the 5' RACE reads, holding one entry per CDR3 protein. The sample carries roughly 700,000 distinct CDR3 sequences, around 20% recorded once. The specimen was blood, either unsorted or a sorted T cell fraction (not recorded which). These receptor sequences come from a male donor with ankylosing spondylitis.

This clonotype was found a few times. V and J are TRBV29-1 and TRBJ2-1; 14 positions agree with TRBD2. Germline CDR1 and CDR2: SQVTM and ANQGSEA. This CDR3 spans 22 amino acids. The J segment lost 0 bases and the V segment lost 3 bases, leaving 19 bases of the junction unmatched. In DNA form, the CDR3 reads TGCAGCGTTGAGAGGGGACAGGGGGCGCCCGGGACTAGCGGGAGCTCCTACAATGAGCAGTTCTTC. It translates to CSVERGQGAPGTSGSSYNEQFF.

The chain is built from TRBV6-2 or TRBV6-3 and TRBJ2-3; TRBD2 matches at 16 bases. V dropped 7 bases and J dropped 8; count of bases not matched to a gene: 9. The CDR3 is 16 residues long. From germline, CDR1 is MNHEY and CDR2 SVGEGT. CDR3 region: CASTPGLAGGPGTQYF. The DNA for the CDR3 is TGTGCCAGCACCCCGGGACTAGCGGGAGGGCCCGGTACGCAGTATTTT.

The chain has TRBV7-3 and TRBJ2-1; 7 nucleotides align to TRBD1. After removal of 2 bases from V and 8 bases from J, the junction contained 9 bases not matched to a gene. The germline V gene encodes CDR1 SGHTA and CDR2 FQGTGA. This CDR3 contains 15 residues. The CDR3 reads CASSLQGGGLDEQFF. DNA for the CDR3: TGTGCCAGCAGCTTACAAGGGGGCGGGTTGGATGAGCAGTTCTTC.

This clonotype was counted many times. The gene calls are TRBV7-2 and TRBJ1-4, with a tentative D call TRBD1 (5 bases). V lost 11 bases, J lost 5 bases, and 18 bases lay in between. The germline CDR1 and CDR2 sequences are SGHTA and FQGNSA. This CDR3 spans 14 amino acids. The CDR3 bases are TGTGCCTCCCGCTTCGGGGGGACGAATGAAAAACTGTTTTTT. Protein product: CASRFGGTNEKLFF.

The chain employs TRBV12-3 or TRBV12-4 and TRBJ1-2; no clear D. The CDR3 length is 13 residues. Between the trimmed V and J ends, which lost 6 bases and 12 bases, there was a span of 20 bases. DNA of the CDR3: TGTGCCAGCAGAATCCGAGGCCTCCCCTTCCACACCTTC. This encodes CASRIRGLPFHTF.

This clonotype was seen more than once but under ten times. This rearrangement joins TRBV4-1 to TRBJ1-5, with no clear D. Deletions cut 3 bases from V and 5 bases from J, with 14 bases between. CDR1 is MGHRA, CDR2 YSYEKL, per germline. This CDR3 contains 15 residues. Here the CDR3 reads CASSQDRDHDQPQHF. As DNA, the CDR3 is TGCGCCAGCAGCCAGGATAGGGATCATGATCAGCCCCAGCATTTT.

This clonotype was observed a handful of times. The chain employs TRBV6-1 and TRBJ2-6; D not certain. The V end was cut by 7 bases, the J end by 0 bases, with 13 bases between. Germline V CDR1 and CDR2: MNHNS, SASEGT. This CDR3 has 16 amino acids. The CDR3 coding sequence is TGTGCCAGCAAAAATACAGCACCCTCTGGGGCCAACGTCCTGACTTTC. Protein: CASKNTAPSGANVLTF.

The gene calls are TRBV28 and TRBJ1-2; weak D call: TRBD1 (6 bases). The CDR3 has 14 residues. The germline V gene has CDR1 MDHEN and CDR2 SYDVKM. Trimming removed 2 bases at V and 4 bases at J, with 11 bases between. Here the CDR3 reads CASSLGGAVYGYTF. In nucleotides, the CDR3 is TGTGCCAGCAGTTTAGGGGGGGCAGTCTATGGCTACACCTTC.

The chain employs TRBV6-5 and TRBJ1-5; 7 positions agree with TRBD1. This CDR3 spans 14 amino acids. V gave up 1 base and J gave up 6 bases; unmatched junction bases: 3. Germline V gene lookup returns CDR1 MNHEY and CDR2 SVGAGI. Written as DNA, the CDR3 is TGTGCCAGCAGTTACTTCCAGGGGGGTCAGCCCCAGCATTTT. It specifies CASSYFQGGQPQHF.

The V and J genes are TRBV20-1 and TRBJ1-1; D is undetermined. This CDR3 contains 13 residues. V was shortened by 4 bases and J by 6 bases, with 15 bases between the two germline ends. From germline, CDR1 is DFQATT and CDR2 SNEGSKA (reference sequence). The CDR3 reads CSANQGRAAEAFF. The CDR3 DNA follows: TGCAGTGCTAATCAAGGGCGGGCGGCTGAAGCTTTCTTT.

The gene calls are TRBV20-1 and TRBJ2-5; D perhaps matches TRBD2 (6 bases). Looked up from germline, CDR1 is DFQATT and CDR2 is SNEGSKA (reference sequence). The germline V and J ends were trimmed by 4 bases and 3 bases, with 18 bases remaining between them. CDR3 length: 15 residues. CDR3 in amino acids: CSAMVAASGEETQYF. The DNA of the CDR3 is TGCAGTGCTATGGTGGCAGCCTCGGGGGAAGAGACCCAGTACTTC.

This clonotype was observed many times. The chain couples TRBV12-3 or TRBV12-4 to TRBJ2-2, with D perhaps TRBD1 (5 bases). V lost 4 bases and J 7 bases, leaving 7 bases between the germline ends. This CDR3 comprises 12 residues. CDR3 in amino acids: CASSSGFGELFF. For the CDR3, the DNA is TGTGCCAGCAGTTCAGGGTTCGGGGAGCTGTTTTTT.

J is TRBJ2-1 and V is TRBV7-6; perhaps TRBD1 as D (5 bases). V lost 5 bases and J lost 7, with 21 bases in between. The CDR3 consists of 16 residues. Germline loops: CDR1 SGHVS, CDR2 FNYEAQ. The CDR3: CASSQTDSYQTNEQFF. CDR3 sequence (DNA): TGTGCCAGCAGCCAGACAGACTCCTACCAGACTAATGAGCAGTTCTTC.

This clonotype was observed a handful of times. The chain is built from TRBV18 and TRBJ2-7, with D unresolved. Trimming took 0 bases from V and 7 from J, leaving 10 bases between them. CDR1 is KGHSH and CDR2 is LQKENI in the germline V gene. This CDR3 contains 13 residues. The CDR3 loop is CASSPPDEMEQYF. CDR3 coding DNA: TGTGCCAGCTCACCACCGGACGAAATGGAGCAGTACTTC. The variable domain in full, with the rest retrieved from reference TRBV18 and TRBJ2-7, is NAGVMQNPRHLVRRRGQEARLRCSPMKGHSHVYWYRQLPEEGLKFMVYLQKENIIDESGMPKERFSAEFPKEGPSILRIQQVVRGDSAAYFCASSPPDEMEQYFGPGTRLTVT.

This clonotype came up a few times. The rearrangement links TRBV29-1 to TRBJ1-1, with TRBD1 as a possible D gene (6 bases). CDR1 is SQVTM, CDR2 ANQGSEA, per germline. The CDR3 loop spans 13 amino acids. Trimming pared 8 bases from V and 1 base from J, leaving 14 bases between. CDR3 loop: CSTRTERNTEAFF. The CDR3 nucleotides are TGCAGCACCCGGACAGAGAGGAACACTGAAGCTTTCTTT.

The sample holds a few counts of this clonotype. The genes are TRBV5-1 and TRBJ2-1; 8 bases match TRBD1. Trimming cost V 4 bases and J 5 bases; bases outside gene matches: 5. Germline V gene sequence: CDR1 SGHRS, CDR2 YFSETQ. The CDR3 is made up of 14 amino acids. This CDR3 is CASSLQGADNEQFF. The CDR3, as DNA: TGCGCCAGCAGCCTCCAGGGGGCCGACAATGAGCAGTTCTTC.

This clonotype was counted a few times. CDR3 residues: CASSFRGLLVGETQYF. The CDR3 region has the DNA TGCGCCAGCAGCTTTCGGGGCTTGCTAGTCGGAGAGACCCAGTACTTC. This sequence joins TRBV5-1 and TRBJ2-5; D possibly matches TRBD1 or TRBD2 (5 bases each). Trimming shortened V by 2 bases and J by 4 bases, and 18 bases separated the two germline ends. The germline V gene has CDR1 SGHRS and CDR2 YFSETQ. The length of the CDR3 is 16 residues.

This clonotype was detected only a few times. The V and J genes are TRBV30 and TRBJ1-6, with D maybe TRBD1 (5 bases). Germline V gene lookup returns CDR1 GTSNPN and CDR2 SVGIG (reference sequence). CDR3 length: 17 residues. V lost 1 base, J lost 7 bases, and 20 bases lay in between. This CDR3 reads CAWSALGGEWGNSPLHF. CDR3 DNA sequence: TGTGCCTGGAGTGCCCTTGGGGGGGAGTGGGGGAATTCACCCCTCCACTTT.